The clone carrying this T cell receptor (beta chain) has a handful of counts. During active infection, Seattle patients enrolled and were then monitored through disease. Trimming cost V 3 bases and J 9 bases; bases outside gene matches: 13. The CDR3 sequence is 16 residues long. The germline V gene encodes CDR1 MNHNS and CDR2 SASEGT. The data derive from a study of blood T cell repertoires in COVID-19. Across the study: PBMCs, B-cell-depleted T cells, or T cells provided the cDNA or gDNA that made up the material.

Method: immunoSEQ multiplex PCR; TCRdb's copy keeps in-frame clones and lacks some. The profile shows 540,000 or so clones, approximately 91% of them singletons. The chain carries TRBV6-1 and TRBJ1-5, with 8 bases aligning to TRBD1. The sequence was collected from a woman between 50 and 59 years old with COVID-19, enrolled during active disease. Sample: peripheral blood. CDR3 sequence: CASSERTGWGVRPQHF. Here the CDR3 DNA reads TGTGCCAGCAGTGAGAGGACAGGGTGGGGGGTAAGGCCCCAGCATTTT.